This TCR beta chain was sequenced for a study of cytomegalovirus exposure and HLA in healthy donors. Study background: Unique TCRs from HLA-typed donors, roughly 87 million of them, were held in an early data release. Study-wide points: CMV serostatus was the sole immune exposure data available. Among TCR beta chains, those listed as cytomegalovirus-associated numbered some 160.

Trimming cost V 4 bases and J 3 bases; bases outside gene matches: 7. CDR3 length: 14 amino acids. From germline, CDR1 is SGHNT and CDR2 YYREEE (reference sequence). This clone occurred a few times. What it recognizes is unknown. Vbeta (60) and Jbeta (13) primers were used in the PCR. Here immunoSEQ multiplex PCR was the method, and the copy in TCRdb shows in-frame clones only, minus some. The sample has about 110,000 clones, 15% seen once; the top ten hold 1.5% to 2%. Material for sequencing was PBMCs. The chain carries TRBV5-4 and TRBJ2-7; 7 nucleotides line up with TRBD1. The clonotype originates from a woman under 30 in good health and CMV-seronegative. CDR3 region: CASSTDRAGYEQYF. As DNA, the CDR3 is TGTGCCAGCAGCACCGACAGGGCTGGCTACGAGCAGTACTTC.